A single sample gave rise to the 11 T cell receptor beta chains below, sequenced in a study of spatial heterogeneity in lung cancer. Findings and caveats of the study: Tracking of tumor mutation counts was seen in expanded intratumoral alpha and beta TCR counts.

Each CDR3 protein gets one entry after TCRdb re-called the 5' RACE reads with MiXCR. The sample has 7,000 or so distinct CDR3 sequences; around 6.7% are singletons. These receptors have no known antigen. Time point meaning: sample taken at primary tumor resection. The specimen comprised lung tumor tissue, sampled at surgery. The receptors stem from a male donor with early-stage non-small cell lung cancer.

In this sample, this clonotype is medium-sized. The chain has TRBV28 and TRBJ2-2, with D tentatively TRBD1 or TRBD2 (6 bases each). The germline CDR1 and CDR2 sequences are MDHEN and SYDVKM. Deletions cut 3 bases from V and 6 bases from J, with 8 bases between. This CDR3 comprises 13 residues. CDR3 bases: TGTGCCAGCAGTTTTGGGGGGCCCGGGGAGCTGTTTTTT. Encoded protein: CASSFGGPGELFF.

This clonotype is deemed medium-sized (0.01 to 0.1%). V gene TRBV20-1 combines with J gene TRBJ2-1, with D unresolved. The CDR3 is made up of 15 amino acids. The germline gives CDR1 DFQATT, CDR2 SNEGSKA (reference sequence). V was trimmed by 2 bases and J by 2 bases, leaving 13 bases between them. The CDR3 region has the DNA TGCAGTGCTAGAATGGTGGCTGCTACCTACAATGAGCAGTTCTTC. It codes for CSARMVAATYNEQFF.

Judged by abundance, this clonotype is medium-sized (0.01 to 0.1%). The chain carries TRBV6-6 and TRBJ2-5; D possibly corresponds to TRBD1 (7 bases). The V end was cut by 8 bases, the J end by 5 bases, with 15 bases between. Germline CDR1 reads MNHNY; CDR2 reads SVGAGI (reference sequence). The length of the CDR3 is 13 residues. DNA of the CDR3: TGTGCCAGCTCCCGGGCAGGGGGGGAGACCCAGTACTTC. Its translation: CASSRAGGETQYF.

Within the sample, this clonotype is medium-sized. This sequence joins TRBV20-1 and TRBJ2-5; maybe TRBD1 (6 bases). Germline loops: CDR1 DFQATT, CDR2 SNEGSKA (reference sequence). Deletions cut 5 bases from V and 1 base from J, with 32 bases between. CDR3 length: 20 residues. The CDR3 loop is CSAFSRRTLEVQGIQETQYF. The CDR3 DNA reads TGCAGTGCTTTTAGCCGGCGGACACTGGAGGTCCAGGGGATCCAAGAGACCCAGTACTTC.

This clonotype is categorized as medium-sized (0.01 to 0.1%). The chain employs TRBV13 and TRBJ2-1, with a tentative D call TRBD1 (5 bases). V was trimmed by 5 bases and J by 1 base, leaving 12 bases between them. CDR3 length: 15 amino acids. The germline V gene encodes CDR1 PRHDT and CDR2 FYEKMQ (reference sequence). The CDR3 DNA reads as TGTGCCAGCAGCCAGCGAAGGGGATCCTACAATGAGCAGTTCTTC. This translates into CASSQRRGSYNEQFF.

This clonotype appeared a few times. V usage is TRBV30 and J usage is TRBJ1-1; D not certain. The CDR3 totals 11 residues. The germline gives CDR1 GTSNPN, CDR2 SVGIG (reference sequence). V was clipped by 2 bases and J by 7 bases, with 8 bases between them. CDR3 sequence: CAWSRALEAFF. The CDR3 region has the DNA TGTGCCTGGAGTAGGGCGCTTGAAGCTTTCTTT.

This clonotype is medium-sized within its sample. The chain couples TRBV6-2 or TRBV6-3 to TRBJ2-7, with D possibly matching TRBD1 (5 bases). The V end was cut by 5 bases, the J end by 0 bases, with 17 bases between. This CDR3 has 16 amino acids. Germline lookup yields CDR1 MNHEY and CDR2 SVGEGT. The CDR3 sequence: CASSPGWGRGSYEQYF. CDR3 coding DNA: TGTGCCAGCAGTCCCGGTTGGGGAAGGGGCTCCTACGAGCAGTACTTC.

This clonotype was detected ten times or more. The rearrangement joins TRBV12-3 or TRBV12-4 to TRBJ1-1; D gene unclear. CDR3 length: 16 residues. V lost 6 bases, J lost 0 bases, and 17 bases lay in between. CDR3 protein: CASSPGRELMNTEAFF. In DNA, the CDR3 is TGTGCCAGCAGCCCCGGGAGGGAGCTCATGAACACTGAAGCTTTCTTT.

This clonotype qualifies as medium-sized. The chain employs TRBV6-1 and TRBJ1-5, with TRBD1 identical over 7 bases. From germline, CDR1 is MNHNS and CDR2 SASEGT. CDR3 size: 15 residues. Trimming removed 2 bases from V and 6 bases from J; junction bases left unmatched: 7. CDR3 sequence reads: CASSELVDRVQPQHF. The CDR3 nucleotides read TGTGCCAGCAGTGAATTGGTCGACAGGGTTCAGCCCCAGCATTTT.

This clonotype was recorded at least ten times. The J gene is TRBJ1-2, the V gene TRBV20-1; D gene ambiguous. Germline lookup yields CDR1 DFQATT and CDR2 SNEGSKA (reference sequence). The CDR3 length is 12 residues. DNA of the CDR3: TGCAGAGACGGGCAGCAAACTTATGGCTACACCTTC. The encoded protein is CRDGQQTYGYTF.

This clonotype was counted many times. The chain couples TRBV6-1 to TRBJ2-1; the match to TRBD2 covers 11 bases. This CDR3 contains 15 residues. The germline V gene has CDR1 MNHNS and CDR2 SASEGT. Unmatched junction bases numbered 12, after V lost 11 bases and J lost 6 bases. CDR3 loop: CASATRTSGLNEQFF. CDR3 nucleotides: TGTGCCTCCGCGACGAGGACTAGCGGGCTCAATGAGCAGTTCTTC.